Shown below are 29 T cell receptor beta chains from a single sample sequenced in a study of T-cell memory formation after mild COVID-19. TCRdb re-called the 5' RACE reads with MiXCR, one entry per CDR3 protein. The data contain about 400,000 distinct CDR3 sequences, 24% of them singletons. What was sequenced was PBMCs or a T cell subset sorted from them (not recorded which). All receptors derive from an adult woman who had mild COVID-19 (a few samples of this study predate the infection). Cell type and time point are not known.

The J gene is TRBJ2-7, the V gene TRBV4-1; possibly TRBD2 for D (5 bases). The V and J ends lost 4 bases and 4 bases respectively, with 14 bases between them. Germline assignment: CDR1 MGHRA and CDR2 YSYEKL. The CDR3 is 14 amino acids. Here the CDR3 DNA reads TGCGCCAGCAGCCTTAGCGCCCTCGAATACGAGCAGTACTTC. Translation gives CASSLSALEYEQYF.

This clonotype was seen a handful of times. The chain has TRBV19 and TRBJ2-1; TRBD1 agrees at 8 bases. J gave up 9 bases and V 5 bases, and 6 bases lay outside the gene matches. Germline CDR1 LNHDA, CDR2 SQIVND (reference sequence). The CDR3 covers 13 residues. CDR3 residues: CASSSDRVGEQFF. CDR3 sequence (DNA): TGTGCCAGTAGTTCGGACAGGGTCGGTGAGCAGTTCTTC.

The J gene is TRBJ2-3, the V gene TRBV7-2, with D unclear. The CDR3 contains 16 residues. V was pared by 3 bases and J by 0 bases, with 13 bases between. Germline V gene data show CDR1 as SGHTA and CDR2 as FQGNSA. CDR3 DNA sequence: TGTGCCAGCAGCTTCATTGTGGGGATGAGCACAGATACGCAGTATTTT. Its translation: CASSFIVGMSTDTQYF.

In its sample, this clonotype was seen many times. V gene TRBV6-2 or TRBV6-3 combines with J gene TRBJ2-1, with no clear D. The CDR3 has 16 residues. Germline assignment: CDR1 MNHEY and CDR2 SVGEGT. V dropped 4 bases and J dropped 2 bases, with 15 bases sitting between them. CDR3 nucleotide sequence: TGTGCCAGCAGTTTAGGGCCGGGTGTCCCCTACAATGAGCAGTTCTTC. The encoded protein is CASSLGPGVPYNEQFF.

This clonotype was picked up one time. This CDR3 reads CASTRRQGTTDTQYF. CDR3 sequence (DNA): TGTGCCAGCACTCGCCGCCAGGGTACAACAGATACGCAGTATTTT. The genes are TRBV6-2 or TRBV6-3 and TRBJ2-3; tentative D call: TRBD1 (5 bases). Trimming took off 7 bases at V and 3 bases at J, with 17 bases between the two ends. The V gene's germline CDR1 is MNHEY and CDR2 SVGEGT. The CDR3 is made up of 15 amino acids.

CDR3 sequence: CASSLSGDSSSTDTQYF. As DNA, the CDR3 is TGTGCCAGCAGCTTAAGCGGGGACTCGTCTAGCACAGATACGCAGTATTTT. The chain links TRBV11-1 to TRBJ2-3; 7 bases agree with TRBD2. From germline, CDR1 is SGHAT and CDR2 FQDESV (reference sequence). With V trimmed by 2 bases and J by 0 bases, 8 bases remained unmatched. The CDR3 consists of 17 residues.

The rearrangement joins TRBV5-6 to TRBJ1-3, with D possibly being TRBD1 (6 bases). V was trimmed by 0 bases and J by 2 bases, leaving 12 bases between them. The CDR3 has 16 residues. Germline CDR1 is SGHDT and CDR2 is YYEEEE. The CDR3 here is CASSLGRGRTGNTIYF. DNA of the CDR3: TGTGCCAGCAGCTTGGGCAGGGGCCGAACTGGAAACACCATATATTTT.

The chain has TRBV5-1 and TRBJ1-4; no firm D call. The germline CDR1 and CDR2 sequences are SGHRS and YFSETQ. CDR3 length: 15 amino acids. Trimming removed 3 bases at V and 4 bases at J, with 13 bases between. CDR3 in amino acids: CASSSSGGINEKLFF. The DNA for the CDR3 is TGCGCCAGCAGCTCTTCAGGTGGAATTAATGAAAAACTGTTTTTT.

The gene calls are TRBV21-1 and TRBJ2-1; the DNA was not compared with TRBD1, the D call given in the table. TRBV21-1 is annotated as a pseudogene. This CDR3 has 16 residues. The CDR3 protein is CASSKVPAGGFHEQFF. The CDR3 DNA reads TGTGCCAGCAGCAAAGTACCGGCAGGGGGGTTTCATGAGCAGTTCTTC.

This clonotype was recorded a few times. The chain uses TRBV27 and TRBJ1-4; 9 nucleotides line up with TRBD1. CDR1 MNHEY and CDR2 SMNVEV come from the germline V gene (reference sequence). This CDR3 spans 17 amino acids. Trimming at V came to 8 bases and at J to 7 bases, leaving 17 bases not matched to a gene. The CDR3, as DNA: TGTGCCAGCCGGGGAAGGACAGGGGCTCTTGGGGGTGAAAAACTGTTTTTT. Protein sequence: CASRGRTGALGGEKLFF.

This clonotype was picked up one time. This chain connects TRBV20-1 to TRBJ2-3, with 11 nucleotides matching TRBD2. Trimming at V came to 3 bases and at J to 0 bases, leaving 5 bases not matched to a gene. CDR3 length: 16 residues. Germline loops: CDR1 DFQATT, CDR2 SNEGSKA (reference sequence). CDR3 amino acids: CSASSSGRTSTDTQYF. Here the CDR3 DNA reads TGCAGTGCTAGCTCTAGCGGGAGGACTAGCACAGATACGCAGTATTTT.

This sequence joins TRBV1 and TRBJ2-3; the table's D call, TRBD2, has no DNA check behind it. TRBV1 is labeled a pseudogene. The CDR3 runs to 15 residues. The CDR3 protein is CTSSQPLEKGDTQYF. In DNA, the CDR3 is TGCACCAGCAGCCAGCCATTGGAAAAGGGCGATACGCAGTATTTT.

This chain links TRBV12-3 or TRBV12-4 with TRBJ2-2; perhaps TRBD1 as D (6 bases). V was pared by 6 bases and J by 5 bases, with 13 bases between. There are 14 residues in the CDR3. CDR3 coding DNA: TGTGCCAGCAGACTTGTCAGGGGTACCGGGGAGCTGTTTTTT. Its protein product is CASRLVRGTGELFF.

The chain links TRBV4-2 to TRBJ2-3; no definite D call. The CDR3 sequence is 16 residues long. The V and J ends lost 0 bases and 2 bases respectively, with 12 bases between them. Germline V gives CDR1 LGHNA, CDR2 YNFKEQ. The CDR3 reads CASSQDRARATDTQYF. The CDR3 nucleotides read TGTGCCAGCAGCCAAGATCGGGCAAGGGCCACAGATACGCAGTATTTT.

This clonotype was seen more than once but under ten times. Sequence at one end of the junction differs from germline and may be a read error. The rearrangement links TRBV29-1 to TRBJ2-7; a possible D gene is TRBD2 (6 bases). This CDR3 contains 12 residues. Germline V gene sequence: CDR1 SQVTM, CDR2 ANQGSEA. The CDR3 loop is CSVVEGTYEQCF. DNA for the CDR3: TGCAGCGTCGTTGAGGGGACTTACGAGCAGTGCTTC.

The table lists this clonotype with a few counts. This chain links TRBV29-1 with TRBJ1-1; the match to TRBD1 covers 7 bases. V dropped 8 bases and J dropped 5; count of bases not matched to a gene: 8. CDR1 is SQVTM, CDR2 ANQGSEA, per germline. The CDR3 loop spans 12 amino acids. The CDR3 DNA sequence: TGCAGCTCCCGGACAGGAGGTACTGAAGCTTTCTTT. It encodes CSSRTGGTEAFF.

This clonotype was counted between two and nine times. The rearrangement uses TRBV7-2 and TRBJ1-4, with TRBD1 as a possible D gene (6 bases). Per the germline V gene, CDR1 is SGHTA and CDR2 is FQGNSA. V was shortened by 3 bases and J by 0 bases, with 11 bases between the two germline ends. The CDR3 totals 16 residues. DNA of the CDR3: TGTGCCAGCAGCTTCCAGACAGGACCAACTAATGAAAAACTGTTTTTT. This translates into CASSFQTGPTNEKLFF.

This clonotype was seen more than once but under ten times. Here the CDR3 DNA reads TGTGCCAGCTCACCACTTGGACAGGGGGGTTACGAGCAGTACTTC. Translating it yields CASSPLGQGGYEQYF. This sequence joins TRBV18 and TRBJ2-7; 10 nucleotides match TRBD1. Per the germline V gene, CDR1 is KGHSH and CDR2 is LQKENI. Trimming removed 1 base from V and 4 bases from J; junction bases left unmatched: 4. This CDR3 has 15 amino acids.

The sample holds a few counts of this clonotype. This chain links TRBV7-9 with TRBJ1-1; D remains ambiguous. V was cut by 1 base and J by 7 bases, with 10 bases left in between. This CDR3 has 13 residues. The germline V gene encodes CDR1 SEHNR and CDR2 FQNEAQ (reference sequence). This chain's CDR3 is CASSLESGIEAFF. For the CDR3, the DNA is TGTGCCAGCAGCTTAGAATCAGGTATTGAAGCTTTCTTT. Drawing the rest from reference TRBV7-9 and TRBJ1-1, the complete variable domain is DTGVSQNPRHKITKRGQNVTFRCDPISEHNRLYWYRQTLGQGPEFLTYFQNEAQLEKSRLLSDRFSAERPKGSFSTLEIQRTEQGDSAMYLCASSLESGIEAFFGQGTRLTVV.

CDR3 sequence reads: CASWGQSYNSPLHF. CDR3 bases: TGTGCCAGCTGGGGACAGAGCTATAATTCACCCCTCCACTTT. The chain has TRBV2 and TRBJ1-6; 7 positions match TRBD1. In germline, CDR1 is SNHLY, CDR2 FYNNEI. This CDR3 contains 14 residues. The ends lost 8 bases at V and 3 bases at J; junction bases unmatched: 4.

This clonotype has just a few counts. This rearrangement joins TRBV5-1 to TRBJ1-2; 9 bases are a match to TRBD1. The CDR3 is made up of 14 amino acids. CDR1 is SGHRS and CDR2 is YFSETQ in the germline V gene. Trimming at V came to 4 bases and at J to 5 bases, leaving 6 bases not matched to a gene. CDR3 region: CASSGTGISYGYTF. In DNA, the CDR3 is TGCGCCAGCAGCGGGACAGGGATTTCTTATGGCTACACCTTC.

The chain combines TRBV4-2 with TRBJ2-1, with TRBD2 matching 14 bases. CDR1 is LGHNA, CDR2 YNFKEQ, per germline. CDR3 length equals 17 residues. V shed 1 base, J shed 9 bases, and the junction held 8 bases outside the gene matches. CDR3 sequence (DNA): TGTGCCAGCAGCCAAGGGTCTGGGACTAGCGGGAGTAGTGAGCAGTTCTTC. Translated, it gives CASSQGSGTSGSSEQFF.

The chain joins TRBV7-8 to TRBJ2-2, with D maybe TRBD2 (7 bases). Trimming shortened V by 3 bases and J by 6 bases, and 17 bases separated the two germline ends. This CDR3 spans 16 amino acids. The germline V gene encodes CDR1 SGHVS and CDR2 FQNEAQ. CDR3 sequence: CASSLGGGDLAGELFF. CDR3 sequence (DNA): TGTGCCAGCAGCTTGGGAGGGGGGGACCTCGCCGGGGAGCTGTTTTTT.

The V gene is TRBV18, the J gene TRBJ2-1, with 9 positions matching TRBD2. Germline lookup yields CDR1 KGHSH and CDR2 LQKENI. This CDR3 spans 15 amino acids. V lost 3 bases and J lost 6; bases outside the gene matches: 6. Written as DNA, the CDR3 is TGTGCCAGCTCACCGGGAATAGCGGGAGTCAATGAGCAGTTCTTC. Amino acid sequence: CASSPGIAGVNEQFF.

The chain couples TRBV7-3 to TRBJ2-1; TRBD1 matches at 8 bases. This CDR3 spans 15 amino acids. The ends lost 3 bases at V and 5 bases at J; junction bases unmatched: 6. The germline V gene has CDR1 SGHTA and CDR2 FQGTGA. The CDR3 is CASSLGQVNNNEQFF. CDR3 sequence (DNA): TGTGCCAGCAGCTTGGGACAGGTCAATAACAATGAGCAGTTCTTC.

In this sample, this clonotype turned up many times. The chain links TRBV10-3 to TRBJ1-2; 7 bases are shared with TRBD1. After removal of 4 bases from V and 0 bases from J, the junction contained 5 bases not matched to a gene. The CDR3 is made up of 15 amino acids. Germline CDR1 reads ENHRY; CDR2 reads SYGVKD. CDR3 nucleotides: TGTGCCATCAGTGGGGGACAGAATGCTAACTATGGCTACACCTTC. Residues: CAISGGQNANYGYTF.

This sequence joins TRBV19 and TRBJ2-7, with 14 positions matching TRBD2. V was clipped by 4 bases and J by 3 bases; unmatched bases: 2. Germline V CDR1 and CDR2: LNHDA, SQIVND (reference sequence). The CDR3 is 15 residues long. The CDR3 reads CASSKGTSGSYEQYF. The CDR3 region has the DNA TGTGCCAGTAGTAAGGGGACTAGCGGGAGCTACGAGCAGTACTTC.

The gene calls are TRBV4-2 and TRBJ1-4; TRBD1 is a possible D gene (5 bases). CDR3 size: 16 residues. Germline V gives CDR1 LGHNA, CDR2 YNFKEQ. Trimming left V 1 base short and J 4 bases short, with 13 bases between. The CDR3 nucleotides read TGTGCCAGCAGCCAAGTTGGGCAGGGCGGTAATGAAAAACTGTTTTTT. Translation: CASSQVGQGGNEKLFF.

The table lists this clonotype with a few counts. The J gene is TRBJ1-3, the V gene TRBV10-3; TRBD1 matches 9 bases. Losses at the gene ends were 4 bases for V and 0 bases for J; bases not matched to a gene: 7. The CDR3 is 17 residues long. Germline assignment: CDR1 ENHRY and CDR2 SYGVKD. CDR3 protein: CAISAGQGRDSGNTIYF. The CDR3 bases are TGTGCCATCAGTGCAGGACAGGGGCGCGACTCTGGAAACACCATATATTTT.